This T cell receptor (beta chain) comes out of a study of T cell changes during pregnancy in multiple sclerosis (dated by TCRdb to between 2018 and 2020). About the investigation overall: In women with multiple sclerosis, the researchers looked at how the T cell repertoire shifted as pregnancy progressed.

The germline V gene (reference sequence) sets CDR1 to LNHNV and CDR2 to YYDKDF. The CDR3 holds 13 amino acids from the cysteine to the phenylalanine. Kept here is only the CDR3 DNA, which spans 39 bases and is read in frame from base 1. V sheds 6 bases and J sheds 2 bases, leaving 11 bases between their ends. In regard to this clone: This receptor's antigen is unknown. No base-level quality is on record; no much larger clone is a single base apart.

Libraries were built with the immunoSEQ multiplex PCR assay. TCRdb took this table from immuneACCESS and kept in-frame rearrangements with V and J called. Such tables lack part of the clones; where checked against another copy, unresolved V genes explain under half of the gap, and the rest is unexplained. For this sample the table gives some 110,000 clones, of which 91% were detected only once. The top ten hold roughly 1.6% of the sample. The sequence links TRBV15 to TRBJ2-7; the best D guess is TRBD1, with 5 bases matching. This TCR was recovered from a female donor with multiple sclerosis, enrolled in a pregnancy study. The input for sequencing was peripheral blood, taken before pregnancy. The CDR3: CATRSRTTYEQYF. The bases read TGTGCCACCAGGAGTCGGACAACCTACGAGCAGTACTTC.